This entry is about one T cell receptor beta chain. The antigen is unknown. TCRdb re-derived calls from the reads in MiXCR, one entry per CDR3 protein. The sample records some 800,000 distinct CDR3 sequences, almost 30% being singletons. This sample was included in a study of T cell repertoires in cytomegalovirus infection. Study-wide context: The public TCR beta signatures pointed to both CMV infection and matching HLA type.

From germline, CDR1 is MDHEN and CDR2 SYDVKM. Between the trimmed V and J ends, which lost 3 bases and 1 base, there was a span of 19 bases. The CDR3 contains 19 residues. This receptor was identified in a human donor in good health (CMV status not recorded). Some clones in this sample may be carry-over from other donors' samples. The sequences come from cultured CD8+ T cells from PBMCs, collected from culture after CMV antigen stimulation. This rearrangement joins TRBV28 to TRBJ2-6, with D perhaps TRBD1 (5 bases). The CDR3 loop is CASSLPDSHPFSGANVLTF. DNA of the CDR3: TGTGCCAGCAGTTTGCCCGACAGTCACCCCTTTTCTGGGGCCAACGTCCTGACTTTC. Complete variable domain (other parts from reference TRBV28 and TRBJ2-6): DVKVTQSSRYLVKRTGEKVFLECVQDMDHENMFWYRQDPGLGLRLIYFSYDVKMKEKGDIPEGYSVSREKKERFSLILESASTNQTSMYLCASSLPDSHPFSGANVLTFGAGSRLTVL.